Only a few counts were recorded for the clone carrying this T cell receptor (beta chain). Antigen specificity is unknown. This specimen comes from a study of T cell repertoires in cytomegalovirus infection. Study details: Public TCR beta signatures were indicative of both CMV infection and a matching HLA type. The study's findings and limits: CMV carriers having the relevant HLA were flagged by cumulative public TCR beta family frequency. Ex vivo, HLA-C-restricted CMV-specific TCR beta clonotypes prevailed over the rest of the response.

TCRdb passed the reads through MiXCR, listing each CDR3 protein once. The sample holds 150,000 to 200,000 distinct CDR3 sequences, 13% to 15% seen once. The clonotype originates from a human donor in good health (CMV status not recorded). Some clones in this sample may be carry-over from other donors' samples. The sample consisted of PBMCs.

The CDR3 loop reads CASSPRSGPSNQPQHF. In nucleotides, the CDR3 is TGTGCCAGCAGTCCCCGTTCGGGACCGAGCAATCAGCCCCAGCATTTT. The chain joins TRBV28 to TRBJ1-5; tentatively, D is TRBD1 (5 bases). Germline loops: CDR1 MDHEN, CDR2 SYDVKM. The CDR3 runs 16 residues. Trimming removed 5 bases from V and 1 base from J, with 15 bases in between.